The clone carrying this TCR beta chain was seen a handful of times. These data are taken from a study of T-cell reconstitution after alpha-beta-depleted transplantation in children. Unique molecular identifiers were incorporated when the TCRbeta library was constructed. One entry per CDR3 protein, called by TCRdb with MiXCR from the PCR reads. The sample lists about 220,000 distinct CDR3 sequences; about 15% were seen once. Trimming stripped 3 bases from V and 0 bases from J, with 16 bases between. CDR3 length: 16 amino acids. From germline, CDR1 is SQVTM and CDR2 ANQGSEA. Specimen: PBMCs, mostly from graft donor cells, collected 360 days after TCRalphabeta/CD19-depleted stem cell transplant. The J gene is TRBJ2-3, the V gene TRBV29-1, with D possibly TRBD1 on 5 matching bases. The sequence was collected from a male patient aged 2-10 years who had a stem cell transplant for acute lymphoblastic leukemia, so the T cells may come from the graft donor. This CDR3 is CSVDFLPGSSTDTQYF. CDR3 nucleotides: TGCAGCGTTGATTTTTTGCCAGGGTCAAGCACAGATACGCAGTATTTT.